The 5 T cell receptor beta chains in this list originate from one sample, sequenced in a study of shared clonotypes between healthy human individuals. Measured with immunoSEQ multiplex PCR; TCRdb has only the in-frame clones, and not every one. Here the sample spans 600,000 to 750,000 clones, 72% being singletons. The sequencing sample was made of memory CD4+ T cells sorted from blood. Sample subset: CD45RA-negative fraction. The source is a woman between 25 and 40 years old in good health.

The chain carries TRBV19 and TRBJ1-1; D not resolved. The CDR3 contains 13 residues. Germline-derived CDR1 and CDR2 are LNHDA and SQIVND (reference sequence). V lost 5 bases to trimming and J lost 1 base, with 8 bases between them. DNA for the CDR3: TGTGCCAGTAGTTCTAGCAGGAACACTGAAGCTTTCTTT. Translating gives CASSSSRNTEAFF.

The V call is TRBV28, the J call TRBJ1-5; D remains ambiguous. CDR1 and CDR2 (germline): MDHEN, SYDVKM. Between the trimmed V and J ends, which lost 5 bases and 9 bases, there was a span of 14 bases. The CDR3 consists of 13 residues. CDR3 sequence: CASSLSLGRPQHF. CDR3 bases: TGTGCCAGCAGTCTCTCCTTAGGTCGGCCCCAGCATTTT.

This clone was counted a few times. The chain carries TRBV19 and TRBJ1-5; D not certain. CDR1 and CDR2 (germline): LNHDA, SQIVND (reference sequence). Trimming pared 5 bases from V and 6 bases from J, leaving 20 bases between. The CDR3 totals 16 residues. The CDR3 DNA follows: TGTGCCAGTAGTTATATACCGGGCCTCGGAGGTCAGCCCCAGCATTTT. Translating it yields CASSYIPGLGGQPQHF.

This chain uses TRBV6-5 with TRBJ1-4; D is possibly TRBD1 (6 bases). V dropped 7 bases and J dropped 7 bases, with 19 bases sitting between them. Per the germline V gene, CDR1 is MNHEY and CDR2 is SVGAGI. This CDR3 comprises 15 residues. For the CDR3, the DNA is TGTGCCAGCAAATCCTCGGGGGCGCAAGGTGAAAAACTGTTTTTT. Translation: CASKSSGAQGEKLFF.

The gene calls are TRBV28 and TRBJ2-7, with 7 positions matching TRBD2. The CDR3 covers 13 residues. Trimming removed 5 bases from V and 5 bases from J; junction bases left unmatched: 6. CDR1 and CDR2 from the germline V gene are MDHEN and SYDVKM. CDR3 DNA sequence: TGTGCCAGCAGTAGAGCGGGATTAAACGAGCAGTACTTC. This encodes CASSRAGLNEQYF.